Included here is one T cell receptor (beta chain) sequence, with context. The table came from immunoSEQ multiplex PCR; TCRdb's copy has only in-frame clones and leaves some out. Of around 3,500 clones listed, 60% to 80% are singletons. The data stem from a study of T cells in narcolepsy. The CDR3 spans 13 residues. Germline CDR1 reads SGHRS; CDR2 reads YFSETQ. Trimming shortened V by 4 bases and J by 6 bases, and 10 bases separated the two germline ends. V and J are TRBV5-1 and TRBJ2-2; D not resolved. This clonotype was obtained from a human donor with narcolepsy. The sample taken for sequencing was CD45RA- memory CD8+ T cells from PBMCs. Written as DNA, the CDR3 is TGCGCCAGCAGCCCCACTGTTTCCGGGGAGCTGTTTTTT. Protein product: CASSPTVSGELFF.